This T cell receptor beta chain stems from a study of blood T cell repertoires in COVID-19. Study in general: COVID-19 samples, acute and convalescent, were from the United States, Italy and Spain. T cells, B-cell-depleted T cells, or PBMCs supplied cDNA or gDNA.

After removal of 5 bases from V and 3 bases from J, the junction contained 10 bases not matched to a gene. This CDR3 comprises 18 residues. Germline V gene lookup returns CDR1 MNHEY and CDR2 SMNVEV (reference sequence). Study processing details: Nucleated cell number was recorded as an estimate derived from reference gene primer amplification. Assay: immunoSEQ multiplex PCR; the TCRdb copy retains only in-frame clones and omits some. V and J calls and clone size are those listed in that table; D and trimming were worked out from the DNA. The sample lists about 230,000 clones, 65% to 85% occurring once.

V usage is TRBV27 and J usage is TRBJ2-7; 16 nucleotides line up with TRBD2. The sample was peripheral blood. The sequence derives from a man older than 75 with acute or convalescent COVID-19. The CDR3 region is CASSAGTSGRAKGYEQYF. The CDR3 region has the DNA TGTGCCAGCAGTGCGGGGACTAGCGGGAGGGCCAAGGGCTACGAGCAGTACTTC.